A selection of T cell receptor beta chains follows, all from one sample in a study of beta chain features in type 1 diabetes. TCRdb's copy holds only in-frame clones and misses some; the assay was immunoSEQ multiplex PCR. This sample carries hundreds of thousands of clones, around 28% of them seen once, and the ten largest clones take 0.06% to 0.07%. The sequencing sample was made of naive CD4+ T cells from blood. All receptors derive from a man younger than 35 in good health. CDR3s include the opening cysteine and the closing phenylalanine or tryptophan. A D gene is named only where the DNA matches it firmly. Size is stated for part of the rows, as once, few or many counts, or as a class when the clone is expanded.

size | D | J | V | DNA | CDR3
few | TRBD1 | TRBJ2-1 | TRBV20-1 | TGCAGTTCCCACAGGGGCAATGAGCAGTTCTTC | CSSHRGNEQFF
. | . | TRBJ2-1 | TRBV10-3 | TGTGCCATCAGACAGGCTCAGGCGAGGGATGAGCAGTTCTTC | CAIRQAQARDEQFF
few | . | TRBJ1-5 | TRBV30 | TGTGCCTGGAGTGTACGCAGGTCAGGCCAGCCCCAGCATTTT | CAWSVRRSGQPQHF
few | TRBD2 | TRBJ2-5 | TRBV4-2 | TGTGCCAGCAGCGAGGGGAGCGGGAGGGCGGAGACCCAGTACTTC | CASSEGSGRAETQYF
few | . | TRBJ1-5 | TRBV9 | TGTGCCAGCAGCGTAGCTGGAGGGGGCAATCAGCCCCAGCATTTT | CASSVAGGGNQPQHF
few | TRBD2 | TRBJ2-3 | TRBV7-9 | TGTGCCAGCAGCTCCCGTTTAGCGGGGGATAGCACAGATACGCAGTATTTT | CASSSRLAGDSTDTQYF
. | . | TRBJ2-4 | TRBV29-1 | TGCAGCGTTTTCGTGGGTGGAAACATTCAGTACTTC | CSVFVGGNIQYF
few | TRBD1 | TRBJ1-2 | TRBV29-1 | TGCAGCGTTGATGCCCAGGGGGCGAATGGCTACACCTTC | CSVDAQGANGYTF
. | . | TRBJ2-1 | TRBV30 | TGTGCCTGGAGTTCCCTCCCCTATGAGCAGTTCTTC | CAWSSLPYEQFF
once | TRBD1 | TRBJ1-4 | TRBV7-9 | TGTGCCAGCAGCTGGGACAGGTCGGCGGAAAAACTGTTTTTT | CASSWDRSAEKLFF
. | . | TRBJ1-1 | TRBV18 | TGTGCCAGCTCCCCTCCCTCGGGGTTCGCTGAAGCTTTCTTT | CASSPPSGFAEAFF
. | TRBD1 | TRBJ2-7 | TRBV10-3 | TGTGCCATCAGAGACAGGGACTACGAGCAGTACTTC | CAIRDRDYEQYF
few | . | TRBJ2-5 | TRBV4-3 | TGCGCCAGCAGCCAAGAGGGACCAGGAGCAGCCCAAGAGACCCAGTACTTC | CASSQEGPGAAQETQYF
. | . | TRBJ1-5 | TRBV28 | TGTGCCAGCAGATCCGAAGAGGCCCAGCATTTT | CASRSEEAQHF
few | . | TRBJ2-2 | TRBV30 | TGTGCCTGGAGTGCCGGGACAAGTCTTGTCGCCGGGGAGCTGTTTTTT | CAWSAGTSLVAGELFF
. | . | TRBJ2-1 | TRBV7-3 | TGTGCCAGCAGCCTCATGGCAGGGAGCGATGAGCAGTTCTTC | CASSLMAGSDEQFF
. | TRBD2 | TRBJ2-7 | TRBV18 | TGTGCCAGCTCACCAGGGCCAGCGGGACCCTACGAGCAGTACTTC | CASSPGPAGPYEQYF
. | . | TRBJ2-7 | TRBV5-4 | TGTGCCAGCAGCTCCGACCATGGCACCGAGCAGTACTTC | CASSSDHGTEQYF
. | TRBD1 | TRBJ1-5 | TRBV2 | TGTGCCAGCGGGGAGACAGGGAGTAGCAATCAGCCCCAGCATTTT | CASGETGSSNQPQHF
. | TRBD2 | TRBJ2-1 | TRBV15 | TGTGCCACCAGCAGAGCCCCTAGCGGGAGATACAATGAGCAGTTCTTC | CATSRAPSGRYNEQFF
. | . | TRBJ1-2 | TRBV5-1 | TGCGCCAGCAGCTTGGTTGGTCCCATGACCTATGGCTACACCTTC | CASSLVGPMTYGYTF
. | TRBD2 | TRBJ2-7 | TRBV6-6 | TGTGCCAGCAGCGCATCTAGCGGCTCCTACGAGCAGTACTTC | CASSASSGSYEQYF
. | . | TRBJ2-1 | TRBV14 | TGTGCCAGCAGCCAAGGAGGTGAGCAGTTCTTC | CASSQGGEQFF
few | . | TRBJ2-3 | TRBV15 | TGTGCCACCAGCAGAGGTGGGAGCGGCACAGATACGCAGTATTTT | CATSRGGSGTDTQYF
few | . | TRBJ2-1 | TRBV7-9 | TGTGCCAGCAGCTTAGGGCCTAGCGTTGAGCAGTTCTTC | CASSLGPSVEQFF
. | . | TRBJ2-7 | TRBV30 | TGTGCCTGGAGTGTGGGAAACGAGCAGTACTTC | CAWSVGNEQYF
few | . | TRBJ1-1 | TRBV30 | TGTGCCTGGAGTGATGGCGTGAACACTGAAGCTTTCTTT | CAWSDGVNTEAFF
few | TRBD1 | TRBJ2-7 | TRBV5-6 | TGTGCCAGCAGCTTGGAATTGGGACAGGGTAGGCGCGAGCAGTACTTC | CASSLELGQGRREQYF
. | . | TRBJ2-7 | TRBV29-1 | TGCAGCGTTGGAGGTTGGCAGGGCTCCTACGAGCAGTACTTC | CSVGGWQGSYEQYF
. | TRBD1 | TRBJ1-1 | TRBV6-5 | TGTGCCAGCAGCCGTCCAGGGGGCGCAGACACTGAAGCTTTCTTT | CASSRPGGADTEAFF
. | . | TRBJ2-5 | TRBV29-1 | TGCAGCGCCCGGCCAGGGCAGTTTCAAGAGACCCAGTACTTC | CSARPGQFQETQYF
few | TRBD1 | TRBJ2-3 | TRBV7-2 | TGTGCCAGCAGCCATAGGGACAGGGGAGGAACAGATACGCAGTATTTT | CASSHRDRGGTDTQYF
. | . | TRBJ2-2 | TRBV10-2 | TGCGCCAGCAGTGAGACGAACGGGGAGCTGTTTTTT | CASSETNGELFF
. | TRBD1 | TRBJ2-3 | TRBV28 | TGTGCCAGCAGTTTGAGACAGGGGACTACAGATACGCAGTATTTT | CASSLRQGTTDTQYF
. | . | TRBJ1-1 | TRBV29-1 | TGCAGCGCAACGTTGGGGGTGAACACTGAAGCTTTCTTT | CSATLGVNTEAFF
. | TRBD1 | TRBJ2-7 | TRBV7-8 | TGTGCCAGCAGCGTTAGACAGGGTTTGGCCGAGCAGTACTTC | CASSVRQGLAEQYF
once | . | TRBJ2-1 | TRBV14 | TGTGCCAGCAGCCAAGTAATACAGAGAAATGAGCAGTTCTTC | CASSQVIQRNEQFF
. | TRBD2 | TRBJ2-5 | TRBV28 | TGTGCCAGCAGCCTTCCGGGGGGTAGCGTCCAAGAGACCCAGTACTTC | CASSLPGGSVQETQYF
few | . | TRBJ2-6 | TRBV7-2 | TGTGCCAGCAGCCCCCGCGAGTACAGCTCTGGGGCCAACGTCCTGACTTTC | CASSPREYSSGANVLTF
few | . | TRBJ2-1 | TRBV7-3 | TGTGCCAGCAGCCAAAGGCGGGCAAGCTCCTACAATGAGCAGTTCTTC | CASSQRRASSYNEQFF
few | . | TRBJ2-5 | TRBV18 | TGTGCCAGCTCACTCCAAGAGACCCAGTACTTC | CASSLQETQYF
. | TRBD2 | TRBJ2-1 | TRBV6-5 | TGTGCCAGCAGTTACCGGACTAGGCATGAGCAGTTCTTC | CASSYRTRHEQFF
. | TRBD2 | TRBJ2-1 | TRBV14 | TGTGCCAGCAGCGCGCGACTAGCGGGGAGCAATGAGCAGTTCTTC | CASSARLAGSNEQFF
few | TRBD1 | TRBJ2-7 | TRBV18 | TGTGCCAGCTCCGGACAGGGGGCGCGGGAGCAGTACTTC | CASSGQGAREQYF
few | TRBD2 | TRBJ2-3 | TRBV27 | TGTGCCAGCAAAGCGGGAGTCGGCACAGATACGCAGTATTTT | CASKAGVGTDTQYF
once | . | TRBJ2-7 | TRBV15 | TGTGCCACCAGCGTGAGGGGCTACGAGCAGTACTTC | CATSVRGYEQYF
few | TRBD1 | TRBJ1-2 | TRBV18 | TGTGCCAGCTCACCTAACAGGGGCGATGGCTACACCTTC | CASSPNRGDGYTF
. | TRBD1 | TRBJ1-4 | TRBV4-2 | TGTGCCAGCAGCCAAGAGCCCCCCACAGGGGTTGGTGAAAAACTGTTTTTT | CASSQEPPTGVGEKLFF
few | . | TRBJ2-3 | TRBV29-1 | TGCAGCGTTGAACTCGCGGCCGGGGATACGCAGTATTTT | CSVELAAGDTQYF
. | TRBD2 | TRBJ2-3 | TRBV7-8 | TGTGCCAGCAGCCTGGGACTAGCGGGAGGTGAGGATACGCAGTATTTT | CASSLGLAGGEDTQYF
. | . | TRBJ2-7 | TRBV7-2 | TGTGCCAGCAGCTTATGGGCGCTCGACGAGCAGTACTTC | CASSLWALDEQYF